A single sample gave rise to the 14 T cell receptor beta chains below, sequenced in a study of T cell responses to AZD1222 COVID-19 vaccine. TCRdb's table, derived via immunoSEQ multiplex PCR, lists solely in-frame clones and lacks some. This table holds around 80,000 clones, roughly nine tenths found once. The material sequenced was peripheral blood, taken 28 days after the second AZD1222 dose. The receptors shown here come from an adult who received the AZD1222 COVID-19 vaccine.

The chain carries TRBV3-1 (or the pseudogene TRBV3-2) and TRBJ2-1; 12 nucleotides line up with TRBD1. This CDR3 has 19 amino acids. Germline trimming cut 1 base from V and 4 bases from J; bases unmatched to any gene: 11. In germline, CDR1 is LGHDT, CDR2 YNNKEL (reference sequence). The CDR3 sequence is CASSQVSGTGGSKYNEQFF. As DNA, the CDR3 is TGTGCCAGCAGCCAAGTATCCGGGACAGGGGGCTCGAAGTACAATGAGCAGTTCTTC.

The V and J genes are TRBV4-1 and TRBJ2-1, with D perhaps given as TRBD1 or TRBD2 (6 bases each). Trimming removed 11 bases at V and 6 bases at J, with 11 bases between. This CDR3 region has 11 residues. CDR1 and CDR2 from the germline V gene are MGHRA and YSYEKL. The CDR3 DNA reads as TGCGCCGAGAGGGGGGTCAATGAGCAGTTCTTC. This translates into CAERGVNEQFF.

V usage is TRBV6-4 and J usage is TRBJ1-2; 8 nucleotides line up with TRBD1. The CDR3 covers 14 residues. Trimming at V came to 5 bases and at J to 0 bases, leaving 2 bases not matched to a gene. CDR1 and CDR2 from the germline V gene are MRHNA and SNTAGT. This CDR3 is CASSRTGSNYGYTF. The CDR3 DNA sequence: TGTGCCAGCAGTCGGACAGGGTCTAACTATGGCTACACCTTC.

This clone was detected a few times. The J gene is TRBJ2-5, the V gene TRBV20-1; D might be TRBD1 (6 bases). Germline CDR1 is DFQATT and CDR2 is SNEGSKA (reference sequence). The ends were cut back, 3 bases at V and 0 bases at J, with 14 bases in the middle. The length of the CDR3 is 15 residues. CDR3 in amino acids: CSASQVRDNQETQYF. CDR3 DNA: TGCAGTGCTAGTCAAGTGAGGGACAACCAAGAGACCCAGTACTTC.

The genes are TRBV10-1 and TRBJ2-1; 8 nucleotides match TRBD2. V shed 0 bases, J shed 8 bases, and the junction held 9 bases outside the gene matches. Germline V gene sequence: CDR1 WNHNN, CDR2 SYGVQD (reference sequence). CDR3 length: 16 residues. The CDR3 nucleotides read TGCGCCAGCAGTGAGTCGCCGGGGGGGGGAATGGATGAGCAGTTCTTC. Translation: CASSESPGGGMDEQFF.

The chain combines TRBV18 with TRBJ2-1; TRBD2 matches at 10 bases. The CDR3 is 17 residues long. Germline V gene lookup returns CDR1 KGHSH and CDR2 LQKENI. Trimming cost V 3 bases and J 0 bases; bases outside gene matches: 5. This CDR3 is CASSPTSGVSSYNEQFF. DNA for the CDR3: TGTGCCAGCTCACCCACTAGCGGGGTTAGCTCCTACAATGAGCAGTTCTTC.

The genes are TRBV9 and TRBJ2-7; 11 bases are a match to TRBD1. The CDR3 sequence is 17 residues long. The ends lost 0 bases at V and 1 base at J; junction bases unmatched: 6. Germline CDR1 and CDR2: SGDLS and YYNGEE. The chain's CDR3 is CASSVGGGQGVSYEQYF. For the CDR3, the DNA is TGTGCCAGCAGCGTAGGAGGGGGACAGGGGGTGTCCTACGAGCAGTACTTC.

The chain recombines TRBV7-9 with TRBJ1-3; D gene ambiguous. With 4 bases removed from V and 0 bases from J, the gap between germline ends came to 10 bases. The CDR3 is 15 amino acids. Per germline, CDR1 SEHNR and CDR2 FQNEAQ (reference sequence). The CDR3 here is CASSSTASSGNTIYF. For the CDR3, the DNA is TGTGCCAGCAGCTCGACTGCCTCCTCTGGAAACACCATATATTTT.

This clone showed up just a few times. This CDR3 reads CASSQEGRDWETQYF. The CDR3 DNA follows: TGCGCCAGCAGCCAAGAAGGGCGGGACTGGGAGACCCAGTACTTC. This chain links TRBV4-1 with TRBJ2-5, with a possible D match to TRBD2 (6 bases). V dropped 0 bases and J dropped 5 bases, with 13 bases sitting between them. This CDR3 has 15 residues. Germline CDR1 and CDR2: MGHRA and YSYEKL.

The chain recombines TRBV7-8 with TRBJ1-2, with D perhaps TRBD1 (5 bases). V lost 5 bases, J lost 8 bases, and 18 bases lay in between. The CDR3 totals 14 residues. Germline CDR1 SGHVS, CDR2 FQNEAQ. CDR3 DNA: TGTGCCAGCAGCCGGGGGGACGTCGATGACGGCTACACCTTC. It yields the protein CASSRGDVDDGYTF. Variable domain in full (rest from reference TRBV7-8 and TRBJ1-2): GAGVSQSPRYKVAKRGQDVALRCDPISGHVSLFWYQQALGQGPEFLTYFQNEAQLDKSGLPSDRFFAERPEGSVSTLKIQRTQQEDSAVYLCASSRGDVDDGYTFGSGTRLTVV.

The gene calls are TRBV6-1 and TRBJ1-2; 7 bases are a match to TRBD1. V gave up 0 bases and J gave up 5 bases; unmatched junction bases: 6. This CDR3 has 15 residues. In germline, CDR1 is MNHNS, CDR2 SASEGT. The CDR3 nucleotides are TGTGCCAGCAGTGAAGCGAGACAGGGTCGATATGGCTACACCTTC. This translates into CASSEARQGRYGYTF.

This chain links TRBV19 with TRBJ1-2; 7 nucleotides agree with TRBD1. The V segment lost 4 bases and the J segment 7 bases; nucleotides outside the gene matches: 9. The CDR3 is 14 residues long. The germline gives CDR1 LNHDA, CDR2 SQIVND (reference sequence). CDR3: CASSTTGQVGGYTF. The CDR3 DNA follows: TGTGCCAGTAGTACCACCGGACAGGTTGGTGGCTACACCTTC.

This chain uses TRBV7-9 with TRBJ1-6; possibly TRBD1 for D (5 bases). Germline CDR1 is SEHNR and CDR2 is FQNEAQ (reference sequence). The CDR3 extends over 14 amino acids. With 5 bases removed from V and 9 bases from J, the gap between germline ends came to 14 bases. The CDR3 bases are TGTGCCAGCAGCGAAGGACACCTAGCTTCACCCCTCCACTTT. Protein: CASSEGHLASPLHF.

The chain joins TRBV28 to TRBJ1-4; the D is unclear. The V and J ends lost 6 bases and 5 bases respectively, with 19 bases between them. Looked up from germline, CDR1 is MDHEN and CDR2 is SYDVKM. The CDR3 contains 16 residues. DNA for the CDR3: TGTGCCAGCAGCCGGCCCACTGGCAGACTAAATGAAAAACTGTTTTTT. Its protein is CASSRPTGRLNEKLFF.